One and the same sample provided the 18 T cell receptor beta chains below, sequenced in a study of blood T cell repertoires in COVID-19. Only in-frame clones appear in the TCRdb table, and some are missing; sequencing was by immunoSEQ multiplex PCR. The sample consists of about 87,000 clones, roughly 88% of them appearing once. The sequencing input was peripheral blood. The receptors were sampled from an elderly man with acute or convalescent COVID-19.

The chain uses TRBV10-2 and TRBJ1-5; D possibly corresponds to TRBD1 (6 bases). CDR1 is WSHSY, CDR2 SAAADI, per germline. The CDR3 is made up of 13 amino acids. The V gene lost 6 bases and the J gene lost 1 base, with 7 bases spanning the gap. In DNA form, the CDR3 reads TGCGCCAGCAGCGACAGGAGCAATCAGCCCCAGCATTTT. Its translation is CASSDRSNQPQHF.

The rearrangement uses TRBV24-1 and TRBJ1-4; the D gene is possibly TRBD1 (6 bases). Germline-derived CDR1 and CDR2 are KGHDR and SFDVKD. V lost 4 bases to trimming and J lost 7 bases, with 12 bases between them. The CDR3 runs to 14 residues. In nucleotides, the CDR3 is TGTGCCACCAGTGAAGCGGACAGAGGTGAAAAACTGTTTTTT. Its translation: CATSEADRGEKLFF.

The gene calls are TRBV4-2 and TRBJ2-3; TRBD2 matches at 11 bases. From germline, CDR1 is LGHNA and CDR2 YNFKEQ. The length of the CDR3 is 17 residues. The junction had 6 bases not matched to a gene; V was cut back by 1 base and J by 3 bases. CDR3 sequence reads: CASSQGGTSGPTDTQYF. CDR3 nucleotides: TGTGCCAGCAGCCAAGGTGGGACTAGCGGACCGACAGATACGCAGTATTTT.

V is TRBV10-1 and J is TRBJ2-1; TRBD1 agrees at 8 bases. The trim removed 6 bases at V and 8 bases at J, leaving 6 bases unmatched. Germline V gene sequence: CDR1 WNHNN, CDR2 SYGVQD (reference sequence). The CDR3 is made up of 13 amino acids. CDR3 in amino acids: CASRGQGRDEQFF. The CDR3 DNA sequence: TGCGCCAGCAGAGGACAGGGACGGGATGAGCAGTTCTTC.

The V gene is TRBV2, the J gene TRBJ2-7; possible D gene TRBD2, 5 bases. CDR3 length: 12 residues. Germline CDR1 reads SNHLY; CDR2 reads FYNNEI. V was trimmed by 8 bases and J by 1 base, leaving 9 bases between them. In nucleotides, the CDR3 is TGTGCCAGCGGGCCGGGGTCCTACGAGCAGTACTTC. Its translation: CASGPGSYEQYF. Full variable domain (remainder filled in from reference TRBV2 and TRBJ2-7): EPEVTQTPSHQVTQMGQEVILRCVPISNHLYFYWYRQILGQKVEFLVSFYNNEISEKSEIFDDQFSVERPDGSNFTLKIRSTKLEDSAMYFCASGPGSYEQYFGPGTRLTVT.

In the case of this clone: Other DNA sequences of this sample code for an identical CDR3. The J gene is TRBJ2-5, the V gene TRBV11-2; D possibly corresponds to TRBD2 (5 bases). The germline V gene has CDR1 SGHAT and CDR2 FQNNGV. The CDR3 extends over 13 amino acids. V was shortened by 1 base and J by 5 bases, with 8 bases between the two germline ends. CDR3 sequence: CASSLGLAETQYF. CDR3 nucleotide sequence: TGTGCCAGCAGCTTAGGATTAGCGGAGACCCAGTACTTC.

The CDR3 here is CASSHGSGGAKDEQFF. CDR3 nucleotide sequence: TGCGCCAGCAGCCACGGAAGCGGGGGGGCCAAAGATGAGCAGTTCTTC. J is TRBJ2-1 and V is TRBV4-1, with 10 nucleotides matching TRBD2. The germline gives CDR1 MGHRA, CDR2 YSYEKL. The J segment lost 8 bases and the V segment lost 3 bases, leaving 10 bases of the junction unmatched. This CDR3 is built from 16 residues.

V gene TRBV6-6 combines with J gene TRBJ1-6, with D unresolved. V was pared by 4 bases and J by 7 bases, with 14 bases between. This CDR3 is 15 amino acids long. Germline CDR1 and CDR2: MNHNY and SVGAGI (reference sequence). Here the CDR3 reads CASSSSDILNSPLHF. The CDR3 region has the DNA TGTGCCAGCAGTTCATCAGACATCCTGAATTCACCCCTCCACTTT.

The rearrangement joins TRBV19 to TRBJ2-7, with 14 bases aligning to TRBD2. V shed 6 bases and J 3 bases; nucleotides not matched to a gene: 16. Germline CDR1 reads LNHDA; CDR2 reads SQIVND (reference sequence). The CDR3 is made up of 19 amino acids. The CDR3 DNA follows: TGTGCCAGTAGCCCCTGGATAGGGGGACTAGCGGGAGCCCGCTACGAGCAGTACTTC. Amino acids: CASSPWIGGLAGARYEQYF.

The V and J genes are TRBV11-2 and TRBJ1-2, with 8 bases that match TRBD1. The germline V gene encodes CDR1 SGHAT and CDR2 FQNNGV. CDR3 size: 14 residues. Unmatched junction bases numbered 9, after V lost 6 bases and J lost 6 bases. CDR3 bases: TGTGCCAGCAGATCAGGACAGGGTGGAGATGGCTACACCTTC. It specifies CASRSGQGGDGYTF.

The DNA of the CDR3 is TGCGCCAGCAGCTTGGGCGGGGAGACCTACAATGAGCAGTTCTTC. Translated: CASSLGGETYNEQFF. V is TRBV5-1 and J is TRBJ2-1; TRBD2 is a possible D gene (6 bases). This CDR3 region has 15 residues. Germline V gene lookup returns CDR1 SGHRS and CDR2 YFSETQ. Trimming pared 0 bases from V and 2 bases from J, leaving 9 bases between.

The chain couples TRBV10-3 to TRBJ1-2; 8 bases are shared with TRBD1. The CDR3 is 13 residues long. The V gene's germline CDR1 is ENHRY and CDR2 SYGVKD. Trimming removed 10 bases from V and 2 bases from J; junction bases left unmatched: 6. The CDR3 protein is CATGQGGNYGYTF. The CDR3 coding sequence is TGTGCCACAGGACAGGGAGGGAACTATGGCTACACCTTC.

The CDR3 protein is CATSRDGAASRYEQYF. The CDR3 DNA reads as TGTGCCACCAGCAGAGATGGTGCTGCCAGCAGGTACGAGCAGTACTTC. The chain uses TRBV15 and TRBJ2-7; D is uncertain. The ends were cut back, 0 bases at V and 4 bases at J, with 16 bases in the middle. The CDR3 is 16 amino acids. Germline-derived CDR1 and CDR2 are LNHNV and YYDKDF (reference sequence).

The J gene is TRBJ1-4, the V gene TRBV27, with TRBD1 matching 7 bases. The end of the DNA fits TRBJ2-2 better, so the J call may be wrong. The germline V gene has CDR1 MNHEY and CDR2 SMNVEV (reference sequence). CDR3 size: 13 residues. Written as DNA, the CDR3 is TGTGCCAGCAGTTACGGACAGGAGATGGAGCTGTTTTTT. It translates to CASSYGQEMELFF.

This chain connects TRBV5-6 to TRBJ1-5; tentatively, D is TRBD1 (5 bases). Germline loops: CDR1 SGHDT, CDR2 YYEEEE. The CDR3 is 18 residues long. Trimming pared 3 bases from V and 0 bases from J, leaving 19 bases between. CDR3 in DNA: TGTGCCAGCAGCTGGTGGGGCCTGGGCCCTTATAGCAATCAGCCCCAGCATTTT. As protein: CASSWWGLGPYSNQPQHF.

The V and J genes are TRBV7-3 and TRBJ2-3; tentatively, D is TRBD1 (5 bases). With 3 bases removed from V and 5 bases from J, the gap between germline ends came to 9 bases. There are 13 residues in the CDR3. Per the germline V gene, CDR1 is SGHTA and CDR2 is FQGTGA. CDR3 coding DNA: TGTGCCAGCAGCTTTTCCAGGGTAGATACGCAGTATTTT. Translating it yields CASSFSRVDTQYF. Full variable domain (rest looked up from reference TRBV7-3 and TRBJ2-3): GAGVSQTPSNKVTEKGKYVELRCDPISGHTALYWYRQSLGQGPEFLIYFQGTGAADDSGLPNDRFFAVRPEGSVSTLKIQRTERGDSAVYLCASSFSRVDTQYFGPGTRLTVL.

This chain links TRBV7-2 with TRBJ1-4; 8 nucleotides agree with TRBD1. Germline V gene data show CDR1 as SGHTA and CDR2 as FQGNSA. J lost 1 base, V lost 4 bases, and 2 bases had no gene match. The CDR3 contains 15 residues. CDR3 DNA: TGTGCCAGCAGCTCACAGGGGGTAACTAATGAAAAACTGTTTTTT. Translated, it gives CASSSQGVTNEKLFF.

The chain links TRBV7-9 to TRBJ1-2, with 11 bases matching TRBD1. CDR1 and CDR2 (germline): SEHNR, FQNEAQ (reference sequence). The V segment lost 5 bases and the J segment 3 bases; nucleotides outside the gene matches: 5. The CDR3 has 15 residues. The CDR3 nucleotides are TGTGCCAGCAGCCCCCGGACAGGGGGCGACTATGGCTACACCTTC. Encoded protein: CASSPRTGGDYGYTF.